This T cell receptor beta chain was recovered during a study of blood T cell repertoires in COVID-19. Study overall: The United States, Italy and Spain supplied acute and convalescent COVID-19 samples. The cDNA or gDNA used as material had been derived from T cells, B-cell-depleted T cells, or PBMCs.

In the study's own analysis: Nucleated cell number was recorded as an estimate derived from reference gene primer amplification. Repertoires were generated with immunoSEQ multiplex PCR, while TCRdb's copy carries only in-frame clones and drops some. For V, J and clone size, that table is used; D and trimming come from the DNA. The sample shows just under 300,000 clones, around 86% of them seen only once. The CDR3 is 13 amino acids. J gave up 4 bases and V 5 bases, and 3 bases lay outside the gene matches. Germline CDR1 is MNHEY and CDR2 is SVGEGT. The V call is TRBV6-2 or TRBV6-3, the J call TRBJ2-5, with 8 positions matching TRBD2. The TCR sequence derives from a man in his 70s with acute or convalescent COVID-19. The sequencing input was peripheral blood. The CDR3: CASSRLAGETQYF. In DNA form, the CDR3 reads TGTGCCAGCAGTCGCCTAGCGGGAGAGACCCAGTACTTC.